This passage covers 8 T cell receptor beta chains from one sample sequenced in a study of cytomegalovirus exposure and HLA in healthy donors. PCR was performed using 60 Vbeta and 13 Jbeta primers. Repertoires were generated with immunoSEQ multiplex PCR, while TCRdb's copy carries only in-frame clones and drops some. The repertoire holds about 110,000 clones, roughly 69% seen once, with about 2.6% in the top ten. The specimen was PBMCs. These receptors all stem from a man over 45 in good health and CMV-seropositive.

V gene TRBV4-1 combines with J gene TRBJ2-5; D possibly corresponds to TRBD2 (6 bases). Trimming pared 6 bases from V and 0 bases from J, leaving 17 bases between. Germline V gene sequence: CDR1 MGHRA, CDR2 YSYEKL. CDR3 length: 16 residues. The CDR3 nucleotides read TGCGCCAGCAGGGACGTTTTGAAGCGGGACCAAGAGACCCAGTACTTC. Translating it yields CASRDVLKRDQETQYF.

V usage is TRBV5-1 and J usage is TRBJ1-1, with 8 bases matching TRBD1. V dropped 4 bases and J dropped 6; count of bases not matched to a gene: 8. CDR1 and CDR2 (germline): SGHRS, YFSETQ. The CDR3 extends over 14 amino acids. The CDR3 nucleotides read TGCGCCAGCAGCCGAGACAGGGGTATGGCTGAAGCTTTCTTT. As protein: CASSRDRGMAEAFF.

This clone turned up a few times. The V gene is TRBV19, the J gene TRBJ1-1; no definite D call. The CDR3 sequence is 13 residues long. Trimming pared 3 bases from V and 1 base from J, leaving 6 bases between. Germline V gene data show CDR1 as LNHDA and CDR2 as SQIVND (reference sequence). Written as DNA, the CDR3 is TGTGCCAGTAGTATTCCGGGGAACACTGAAGCTTTCTTT. This encodes CASSIPGNTEAFF.

The J gene is TRBJ1-2, the V gene TRBV19; no firm D call. Germline assignment: CDR1 LNHDA and CDR2 SQIVND (reference sequence). V was clipped by 7 bases and J by 3 bases, with 12 bases between them. The CDR3 runs 13 residues. The CDR3 sequence is CASKAERDYGYTF. The CDR3 DNA reads as TGTGCCAGTAAGGCGGAGAGAGACTATGGCTACACCTTC.

The chain has TRBV5-4 and TRBJ2-7; 14 nucleotides line up with TRBD2. Germline values: CDR1 SGHNT, CDR2 YYREEE (reference sequence). The J segment lost 4 bases and the V segment lost 3 bases, leaving 3 bases of the junction unmatched. The CDR3 sequence is 15 residues long. CDR3 in DNA: TGTGCCAGCAGCTCGGGACTAGCGGGAGCTTACGAGCAGTACTTC. This sequence encodes CASSSGLAGAYEQYF.

V is TRBV5-4 and J is TRBJ2-5; 11 nucleotides match TRBD1. The germline V gene encodes CDR1 SGHNT and CDR2 YYREEE (reference sequence). This CDR3 is 16 amino acids long. The junction had 8 bases not matched to a gene; V was cut back by 2 bases and J by 5 bases. The CDR3 DNA reads TGTGCCAGCAGCTTACGGACAGGGGGCGCGACGGAGACCCAGTACTTC. Translation: CASSLRTGGATETQYF. The full variable domain, its missing parts supplied by reference TRBV5-4 and TRBJ2-5, is ETGVTQSPTHLIKTRGQQVTLRCSSQSGHNTVSWYQQALGQGPQFIFQYYREEENGRGNFPPRFSGLQFPNYSSELNVNALELDDSALYLCASSLRTGGATETQYFGPGTRLLVL.

V is TRBV15 and J is TRBJ2-1; TRBD2 matches 9 bases. The germline V gene has CDR1 LNHNV and CDR2 YYDKDF (reference sequence). The ends lost 0 bases at V and 9 bases at J; junction bases unmatched: 15. There are 18 residues in the CDR3. The CDR3 coding sequence is TGTGCCACCAGCAGAGATCCGGGCGGGAGGGGGCGGGCCCGTGAGCAGTTCTTC. Translating gives CATSRDPGGRGRAREQFF.

This chain joins TRBV6-1 and TRBJ1-2, with D possibly matching TRBD1 (5 bases). This CDR3 contains 12 residues. Germline V gene sequence: CDR1 MNHNS, CDR2 SASEGT. The V end lost 5 bases, the J end lost 9 bases, and 13 bases lay between the germline ends. The CDR3 DNA reads TGTGCCAGCAGTTCCCGACGGACAAGCTACACCTTC. It specifies CASSSRRTSYTF.